This T cell receptor beta chain originates from a study of T cell responses to AZD1222 COVID-19 vaccine. Repertoires were generated with immunoSEQ multiplex PCR, while TCRdb's copy carries only in-frame clones and drops some. The sample shows around 110,000 clones, around 89% of them seen only once. V was trimmed by 0 bases and J by 2 bases, leaving 15 bases between them. CDR1 LGHNA and CDR2 YNFKEQ come from the germline V gene. The CDR3 extends over 17 amino acids. Here the sequenced sample was peripheral blood, taken on day 0 of AZD1222 vaccination. This chain joins TRBV4-2 and TRBJ2-3; D possibly corresponds to TRBD1 (5 bases). The TCR originated in an adult in good health. The CDR3 nucleotides read TGTGCCAGCAGCCAAGATAGGGCCAGGGCAATCACAGATACGCAGTATTTT. It encodes CASSQDRARAITDTQYF.